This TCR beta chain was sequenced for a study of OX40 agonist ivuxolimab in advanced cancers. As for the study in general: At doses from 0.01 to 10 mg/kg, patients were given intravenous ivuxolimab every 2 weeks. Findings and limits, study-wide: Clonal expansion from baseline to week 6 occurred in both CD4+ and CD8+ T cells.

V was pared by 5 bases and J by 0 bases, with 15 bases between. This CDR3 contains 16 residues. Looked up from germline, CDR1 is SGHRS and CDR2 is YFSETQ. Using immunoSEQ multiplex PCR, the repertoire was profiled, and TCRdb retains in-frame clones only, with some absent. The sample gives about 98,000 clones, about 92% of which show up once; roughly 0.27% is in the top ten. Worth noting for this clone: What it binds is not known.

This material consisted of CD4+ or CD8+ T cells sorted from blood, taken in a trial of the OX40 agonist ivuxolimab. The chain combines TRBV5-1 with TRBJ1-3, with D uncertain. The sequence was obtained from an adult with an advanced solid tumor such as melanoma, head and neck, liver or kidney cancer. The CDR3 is CASRGQPESSGNTIYF. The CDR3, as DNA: TGCGCCAGCAGAGGCCAGCCCGAAAGCTCTGGAAACACCATATATTTT.